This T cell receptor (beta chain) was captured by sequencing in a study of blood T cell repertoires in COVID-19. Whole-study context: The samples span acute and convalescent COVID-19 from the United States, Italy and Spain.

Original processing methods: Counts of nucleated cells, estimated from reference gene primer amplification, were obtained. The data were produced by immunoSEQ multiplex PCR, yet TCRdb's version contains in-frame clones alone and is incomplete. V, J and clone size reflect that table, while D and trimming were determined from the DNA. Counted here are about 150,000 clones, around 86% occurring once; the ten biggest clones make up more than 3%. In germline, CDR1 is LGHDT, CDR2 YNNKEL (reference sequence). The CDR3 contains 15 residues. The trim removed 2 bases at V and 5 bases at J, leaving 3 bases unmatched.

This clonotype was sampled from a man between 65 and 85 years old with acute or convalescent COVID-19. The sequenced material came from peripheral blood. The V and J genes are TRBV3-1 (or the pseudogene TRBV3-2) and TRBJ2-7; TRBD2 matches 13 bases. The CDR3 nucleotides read TGTGCCAGCAGCCAAACTGGGACTAGCGGGGACGAGCAGTACTTC. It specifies CASSQTGTSGDEQYF.